A single count supports the clone carrying this T cell receptor beta chain. Antigen unknown. Patients had blood sampled at baseline and again on cycle 4 day 1 and cycle 7 day 1. Here immunoSEQ multiplex PCR was the method, and the copy in TCRdb shows in-frame clones only, minus some. The sample includes around 97,000 clones, roughly nine tenths of them seen just once. The V and J ends lost 0 bases and 9 bases respectively, with 15 bases between them. The germline gives CDR1 MGHRA, CDR2 YSYEKL. CDR3 length: 15 residues. The data stem from a study of OX40 agonist ivuxolimab in advanced cancers. In the study overall: At 0.01 to 10 mg/kg, ivuxolimab was administered intravenously to patients every 2 weeks.

Broader study findings: Expanded clones were, on average, more numerous in CD8+ T cells than in CD4+. The work left the antigen specificity of expanded peripheral T cells undetermined.

The sample here was CD4+ or CD8+ T cells sorted from blood, taken in a trial of the OX40 agonist ivuxolimab. The rearrangement links TRBV4-1 to TRBJ2-1, with D perhaps matching TRBD2 (5 bases). This sequence originates from an adult with an advanced solid tumor such as melanoma, head and neck, liver or kidney cancer. The CDR3 sequence: CASSQDSGVLVEQFF. In DNA, the CDR3 is TGCGCCAGCAGCCAAGACTCCGGGGTTCTTGTTGAGCAGTTCTTC.